This TCR beta chain was sequenced during a study of blood T cell repertoires in COVID-19. The CDR3 spans 19 residues. The germline V and J ends were trimmed by 4 bases and 0 bases, with 22 bases remaining between them. Germline V gene sequence: CDR1 SNHLY, CDR2 FYNNEI. The participants were between roughly 18 and 90 years old and came from under 25 US areas. Symptom resolution, clearance, or two negative PCRs marked donors in Cohort 3 as recovered. The method was immunoSEQ multiplex PCR; TCRdb's version includes in-frame clones alone and lacks a portion of them. The data contain some 250,000 clones, 75% to 90% of them singletons.

V and J are TRBV2 and TRBJ2-1; D is perhaps TRBD1 (7 bases). The TCR originated in a man in his forties or fifties who had recovered from COVID-19. What was sequenced was PBMCs or T cells enriched from blood (not recorded which). Written as DNA, the CDR3 is TGTGCCAGCAGTGGTCCCAGGGGGGTATCGGTTGGCTCCTACAATGAGCAGTTCTTC. Its translation is CASSGPRGVSVGSYNEQFF.